This T cell receptor (beta chain) was identified in a study of cytomegalovirus exposure and HLA in healthy donors. The CDR3 runs to 15 residues. The trim removed 4 bases at V and 2 bases at J, leaving 1 base unmatched. Germline V lookup: CDR1 SGHDN, CDR2 FVKESK. PCR employed 60 Vbeta and 13 Jbeta primers. Per the study methods: The authors later counted roughly 77 million unique TCR beta chains, 9 million to 12 million of them shared. The table came from immunoSEQ multiplex PCR; TCRdb's copy has only in-frame clones and leaves some out. V and J calls and clone size are those listed in that table; D and trimming were worked out from the DNA. The table records some 100,000 clones, 60% to 75% of them present only once. Findings of the study overall: Productive rates of about 87% or about 30% were seen for most TCR beta V segments in an earlier analysis. What a later analysis reportedly showed was that an Asian-associated ancestry cluster had fewer N-insertions than the approximately 700-donor mean.

In this sample, this clone turned up once. No antigen is known for it. This clonotype was sampled from a man between 45 and 60 years old in good health and CMV-seronegative. Source material: PBMCs. The chain employs TRBV14 and TRBJ2-6, with 8 bases aligning to TRBD1. CDR3 sequence: CASSLRGPGANVLTF. The CDR3 coding sequence is TGTGCCAGCAGCCTCAGGGGGCCTGGGGCCAACGTCCTGACTTTC.